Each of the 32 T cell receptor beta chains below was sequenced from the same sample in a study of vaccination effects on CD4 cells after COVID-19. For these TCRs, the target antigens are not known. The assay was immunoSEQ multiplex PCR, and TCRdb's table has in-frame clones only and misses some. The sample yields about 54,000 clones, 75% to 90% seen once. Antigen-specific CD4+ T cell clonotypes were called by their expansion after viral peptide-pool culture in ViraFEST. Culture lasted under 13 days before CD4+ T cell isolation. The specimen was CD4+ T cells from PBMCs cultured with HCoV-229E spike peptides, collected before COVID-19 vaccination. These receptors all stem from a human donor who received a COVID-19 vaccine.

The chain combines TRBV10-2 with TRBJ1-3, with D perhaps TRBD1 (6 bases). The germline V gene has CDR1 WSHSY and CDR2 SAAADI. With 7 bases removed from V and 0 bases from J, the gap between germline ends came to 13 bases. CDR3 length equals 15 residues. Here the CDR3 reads CASTRGADSGNTIYF. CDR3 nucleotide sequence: TGCGCCAGCACGCGGGGGGCCGACTCTGGAAACACCATATATTTT.

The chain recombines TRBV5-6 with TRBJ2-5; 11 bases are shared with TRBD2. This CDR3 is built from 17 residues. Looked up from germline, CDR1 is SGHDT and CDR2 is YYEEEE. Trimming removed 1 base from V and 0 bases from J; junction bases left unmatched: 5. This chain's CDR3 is CASSLKLAGDYQETQYF. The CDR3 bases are TGTGCCAGCAGCTTGAAACTAGCGGGGGACTACCAAGAGACCCAGTACTTC.

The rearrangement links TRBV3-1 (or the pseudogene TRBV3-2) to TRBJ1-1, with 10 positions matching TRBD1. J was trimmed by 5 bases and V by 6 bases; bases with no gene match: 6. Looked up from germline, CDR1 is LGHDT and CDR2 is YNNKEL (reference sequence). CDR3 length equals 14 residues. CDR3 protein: CASRPRTGGTEAFF. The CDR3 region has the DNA TGTGCCAGCAGGCCCCGGACAGGGGGGACTGAAGCTTTCTTT.

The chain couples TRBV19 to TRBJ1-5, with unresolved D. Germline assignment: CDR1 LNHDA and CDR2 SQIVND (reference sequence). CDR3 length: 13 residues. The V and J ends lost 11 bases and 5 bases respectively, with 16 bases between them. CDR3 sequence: CAGGVSFDQPQHF. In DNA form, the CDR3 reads TGTGCCGGTGGCGTCTCGTTCGATCAGCCCCAGCATTTT.

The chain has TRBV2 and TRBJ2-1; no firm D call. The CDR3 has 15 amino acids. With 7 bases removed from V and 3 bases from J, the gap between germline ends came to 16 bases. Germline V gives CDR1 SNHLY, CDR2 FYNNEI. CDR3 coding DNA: TGTGCCAGCAATCGGAACAGTATCGGCTACAATGAGCAGTTCTTC. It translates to CASNRNSIGYNEQFF.

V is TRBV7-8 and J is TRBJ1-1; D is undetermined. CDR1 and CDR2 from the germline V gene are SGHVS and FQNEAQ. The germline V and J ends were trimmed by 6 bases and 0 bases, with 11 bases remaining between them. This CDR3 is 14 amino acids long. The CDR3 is CASSLDGLNTEAFF. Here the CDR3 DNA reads TGTGCCAGCAGTCTAGACGGGTTGAACACTGAAGCTTTCTTT.

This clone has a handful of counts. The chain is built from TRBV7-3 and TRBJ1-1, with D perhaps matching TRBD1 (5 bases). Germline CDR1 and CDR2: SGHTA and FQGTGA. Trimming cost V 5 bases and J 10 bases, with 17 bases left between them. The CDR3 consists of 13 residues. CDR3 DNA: TGTGCCAGCAGCCCTTCGGGGCAGGGTGCAGCTTTCTTT. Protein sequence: CASSPSGQGAAFF.

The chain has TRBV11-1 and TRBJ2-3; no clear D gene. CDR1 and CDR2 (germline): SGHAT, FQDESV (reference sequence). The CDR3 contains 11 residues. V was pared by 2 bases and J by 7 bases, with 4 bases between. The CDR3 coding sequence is TGTGCCAGCAGCTTAAGTTATACGCAGTATTTT. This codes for CASSLSYTQYF.

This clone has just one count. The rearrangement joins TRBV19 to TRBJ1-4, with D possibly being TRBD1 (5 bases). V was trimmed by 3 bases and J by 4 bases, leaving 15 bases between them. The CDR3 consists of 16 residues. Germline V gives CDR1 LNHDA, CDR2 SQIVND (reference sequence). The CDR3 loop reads CASSIALTGYNEKLFF. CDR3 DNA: TGTGCCAGTAGTATTGCCCTAACAGGCTATAATGAAAAACTGTTTTTT.

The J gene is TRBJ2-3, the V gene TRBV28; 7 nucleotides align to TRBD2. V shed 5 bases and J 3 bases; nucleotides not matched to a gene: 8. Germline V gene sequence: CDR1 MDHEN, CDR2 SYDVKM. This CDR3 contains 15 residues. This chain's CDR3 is CASSRGGGETDTQYF. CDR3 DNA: TGTGCCAGCAGTCGAGGCGGGGGTGAGACAGATACGCAGTATTTT.

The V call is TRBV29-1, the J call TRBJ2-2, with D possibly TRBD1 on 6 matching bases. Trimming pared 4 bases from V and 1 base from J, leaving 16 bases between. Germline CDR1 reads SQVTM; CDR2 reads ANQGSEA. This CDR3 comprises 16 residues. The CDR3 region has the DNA TGCAGCGTTGCCCGTGGGGCAGGGGTGAACACCGGGGAGCTGTTTTTT. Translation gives CSVARGAGVNTGELFF.

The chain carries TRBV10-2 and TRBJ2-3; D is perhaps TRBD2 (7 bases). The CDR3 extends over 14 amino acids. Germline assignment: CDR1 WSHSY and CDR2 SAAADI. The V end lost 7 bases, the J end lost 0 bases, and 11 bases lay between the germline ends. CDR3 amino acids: CASKRGASTDTQYF. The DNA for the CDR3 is TGCGCCAGCAAACGGGGGGCTAGCACAGATACGCAGTATTTT.

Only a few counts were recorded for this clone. In DNA form, the CDR3 reads TGTGCCAGTAGTATAGGGGATGGCGTCATTCAGTACTTC. Translation: CASSIGDGVIQYF. The chain combines TRBV19 with TRBJ2-4; D is uncertain. V lost 1 base to trimming and J lost 9 bases, with 10 bases between them. This CDR3 contains 13 residues. Germline V lookup: CDR1 LNHDA, CDR2 SQIVND (reference sequence).

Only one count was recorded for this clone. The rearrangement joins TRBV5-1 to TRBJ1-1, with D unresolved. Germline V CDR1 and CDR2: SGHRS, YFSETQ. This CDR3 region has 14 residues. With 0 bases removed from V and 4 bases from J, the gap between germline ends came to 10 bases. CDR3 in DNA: TGCGCCAGCAGCTTGGTTGGACTTTCCACTGAAGCTTTCTTT. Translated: CASSLVGLSTEAFF.

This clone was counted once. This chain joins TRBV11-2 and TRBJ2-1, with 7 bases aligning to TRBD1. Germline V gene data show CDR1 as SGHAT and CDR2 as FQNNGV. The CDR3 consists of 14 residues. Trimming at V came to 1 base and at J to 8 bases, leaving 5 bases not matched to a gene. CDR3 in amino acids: CASSLGQGVYEQFF. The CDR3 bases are TGTGCCAGCAGCTTAGGACAGGGAGTGTATGAGCAGTTCTTC.

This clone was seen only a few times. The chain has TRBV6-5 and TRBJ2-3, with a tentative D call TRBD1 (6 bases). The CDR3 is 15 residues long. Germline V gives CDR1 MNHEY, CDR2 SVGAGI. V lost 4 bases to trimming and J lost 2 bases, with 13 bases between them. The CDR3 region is CASSSQGTYTDTQYF. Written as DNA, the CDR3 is TGTGCCAGCAGTTCCCAGGGGACATACACAGATACGCAGTATTTT.

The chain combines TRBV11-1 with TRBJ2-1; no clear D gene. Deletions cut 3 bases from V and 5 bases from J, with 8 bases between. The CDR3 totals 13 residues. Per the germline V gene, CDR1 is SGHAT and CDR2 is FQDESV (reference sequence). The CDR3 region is CASSFSRNNEQFF. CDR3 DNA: TGTGCCAGCAGCTTCAGTAGAAACAATGAGCAGTTCTTC.

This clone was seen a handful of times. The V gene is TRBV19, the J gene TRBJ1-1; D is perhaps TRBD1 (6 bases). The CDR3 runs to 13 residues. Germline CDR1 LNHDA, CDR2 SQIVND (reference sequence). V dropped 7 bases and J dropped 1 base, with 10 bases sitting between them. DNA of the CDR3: TGTGCCAGTAAAGCCAGGGGGAACACTGAAGCTTTCTTT. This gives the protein CASKARGNTEAFF.

CDR3 sequence reads: CASSLGRDTYEQYV. In DNA form, the CDR3 reads TGTGCCAGCAGCTTGGGCAGGGACACCTACGAGCAGTACGTC. This chain uses TRBV5-7 with TRBJ2-7; possibly TRBD1 for D (6 bases). TRBV5-7 is labeled an ORF, and its function is uncertain. This CDR3 spans 14 amino acids. V was pared by 0 bases and J by 2 bases, with 9 bases between.

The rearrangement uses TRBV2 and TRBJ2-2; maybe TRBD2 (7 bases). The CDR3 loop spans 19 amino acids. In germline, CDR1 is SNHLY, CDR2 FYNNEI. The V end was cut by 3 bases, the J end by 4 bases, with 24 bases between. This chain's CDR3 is CASSDLSLWGRGTTGELFF. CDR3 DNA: TGTGCCAGCAGTGATCTAAGTCTTTGGGGGAGGGGGACCACCGGGGAGCTGTTTTTT.

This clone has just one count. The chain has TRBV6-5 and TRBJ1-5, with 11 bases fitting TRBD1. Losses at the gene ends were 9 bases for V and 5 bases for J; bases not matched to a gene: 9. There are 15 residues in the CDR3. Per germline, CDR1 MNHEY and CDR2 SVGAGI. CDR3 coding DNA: TGTGCCAGTATTTTGTTGGGACAGGGGGATCAGCCCCAGCATTTT. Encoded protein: CASILLGQGDQPQHF.

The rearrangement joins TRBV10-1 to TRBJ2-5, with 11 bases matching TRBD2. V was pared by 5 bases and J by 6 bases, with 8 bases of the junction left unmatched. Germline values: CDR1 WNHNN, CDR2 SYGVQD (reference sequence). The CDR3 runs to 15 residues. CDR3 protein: CASSSDSGGGKTQYF. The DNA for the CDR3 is TGCGCCAGCAGTTCCGATAGCGGGGGGGGGAAGACCCAGTACTTC.

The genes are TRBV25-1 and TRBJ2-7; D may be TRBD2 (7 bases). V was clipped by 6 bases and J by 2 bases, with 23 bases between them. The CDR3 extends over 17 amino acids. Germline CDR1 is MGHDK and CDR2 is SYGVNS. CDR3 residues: CASRNWGLAAQPYEQYV. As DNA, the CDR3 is TGTGCCAGCAGGAACTGGGGGCTAGCGGCCCAGCCCTACGAGCAGTACGTC.

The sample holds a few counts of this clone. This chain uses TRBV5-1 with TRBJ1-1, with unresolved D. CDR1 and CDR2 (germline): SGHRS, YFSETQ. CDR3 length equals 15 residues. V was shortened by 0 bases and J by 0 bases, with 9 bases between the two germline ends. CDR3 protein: CASSLAGPMNTEAFF. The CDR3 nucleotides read TGCGCCAGCAGCTTGGCCGGGCCCATGAACACTGAAGCTTTCTTT.

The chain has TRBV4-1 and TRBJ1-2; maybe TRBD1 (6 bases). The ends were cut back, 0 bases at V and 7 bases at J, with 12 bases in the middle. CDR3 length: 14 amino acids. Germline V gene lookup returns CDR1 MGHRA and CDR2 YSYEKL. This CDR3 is CASSQDQGTLGYTF. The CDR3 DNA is TGCGCCAGCAGCCAAGATCAGGGGACCCTTGGCTACACCTTC.

CDR3: CASSESSVRETQYF. CDR3 nucleotides: TGTGCCAGCAGCGAAAGTAGCGTTCGGGAGACCCAGTACTTC. This rearrangement joins TRBV2 to TRBJ2-5, with D perhaps TRBD2 (5 bases). The ends were cut back, 6 bases at V and 5 bases at J, with 16 bases in the middle. CDR1 and CDR2 from the germline V gene are SNHLY and FYNNEI. This CDR3 spans 14 amino acids.

The CDR3 reads CASSLRRVTEAFF. The DNA of the CDR3 is TGCGCCAGCAGCCTGCGCCGGGTCACTGAAGCTTTCTTT. The rearrangement uses TRBV4-1 and TRBJ1-1; D is uncertain. CDR1 MGHRA and CDR2 YSYEKL come from the germline V gene. CDR3 size: 13 residues. V was cut by 4 bases and J by 4 bases, with 10 bases left in between.

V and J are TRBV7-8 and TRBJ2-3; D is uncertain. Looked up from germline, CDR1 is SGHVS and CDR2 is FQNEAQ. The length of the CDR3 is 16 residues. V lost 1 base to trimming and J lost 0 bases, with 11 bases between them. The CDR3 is CASSLGQGISTDTQYF. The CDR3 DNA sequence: TGTGCCAGCAGCTTAGGTCAAGGGATTAGCACAGATACGCAGTATTTT.

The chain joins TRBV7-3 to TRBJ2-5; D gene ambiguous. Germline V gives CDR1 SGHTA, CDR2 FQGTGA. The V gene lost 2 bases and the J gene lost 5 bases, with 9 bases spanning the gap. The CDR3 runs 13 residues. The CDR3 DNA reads TGTGCCAGCAGCTTACTTGGTACGGAGACCCAGTACTTC. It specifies CASSLLGTETQYF.

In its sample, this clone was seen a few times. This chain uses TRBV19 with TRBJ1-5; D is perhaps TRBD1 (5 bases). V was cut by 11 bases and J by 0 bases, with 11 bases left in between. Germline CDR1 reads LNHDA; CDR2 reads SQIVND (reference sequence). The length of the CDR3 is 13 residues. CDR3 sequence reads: CAGGRNSNQPQHF. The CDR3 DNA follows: TGTGCCGGGGGACGAAATAGCAATCAGCCCCAGCATTTT.

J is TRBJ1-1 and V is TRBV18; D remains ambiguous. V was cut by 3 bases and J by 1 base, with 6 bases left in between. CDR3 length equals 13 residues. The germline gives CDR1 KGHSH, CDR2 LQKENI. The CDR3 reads CASSPLGNTEAFF. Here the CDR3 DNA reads TGTGCCAGCTCACCTTTGGGGAACACTGAAGCTTTCTTT. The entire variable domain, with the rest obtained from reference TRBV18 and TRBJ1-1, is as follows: NAGVMQNPRHLVRRRGQEARLRCSPMKGHSHVYWYRQLPEEGLKFMVYLQKENIIDESGMPKERFSAEFPKEGPSILRIQQVVRGDSAAYFCASSPLGNTEAFFGQGTRLTVV.

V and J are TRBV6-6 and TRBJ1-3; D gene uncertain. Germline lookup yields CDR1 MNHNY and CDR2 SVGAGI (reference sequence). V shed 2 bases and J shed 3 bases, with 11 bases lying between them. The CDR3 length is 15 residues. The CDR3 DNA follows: TGTGCCAGCAGTTACGGGGTAACAAATGGAAACACCATATATTTT. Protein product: CASSYGVTNGNTIYF.